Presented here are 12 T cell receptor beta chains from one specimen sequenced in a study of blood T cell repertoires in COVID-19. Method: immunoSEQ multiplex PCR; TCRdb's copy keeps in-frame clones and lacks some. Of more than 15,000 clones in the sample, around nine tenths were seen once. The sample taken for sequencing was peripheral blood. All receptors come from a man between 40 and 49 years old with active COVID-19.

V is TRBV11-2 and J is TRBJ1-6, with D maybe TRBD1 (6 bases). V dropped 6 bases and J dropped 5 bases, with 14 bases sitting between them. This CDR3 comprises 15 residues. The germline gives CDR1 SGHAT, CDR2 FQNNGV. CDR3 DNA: TGTGCCAGCAGTTCCATGCAGGGGAATAATTCACCCCTCCACTTT. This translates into CASSSMQGNNSPLHF.

CDR3 coding DNA: TGTGCCAGTACCAACGGGCCAGGGGGGCTGAACAATGAGCAGTTCTTC. Translated, it gives CASTNGPGGLNNEQFF. J is TRBJ2-1 and V is TRBV19; perhaps TRBD1 as D (7 bases). Germline-derived CDR1 and CDR2 are LNHDA and SQIVND (reference sequence). V was clipped by 7 bases and J by 5 bases, with 21 bases between them. This CDR3 region has 16 residues.

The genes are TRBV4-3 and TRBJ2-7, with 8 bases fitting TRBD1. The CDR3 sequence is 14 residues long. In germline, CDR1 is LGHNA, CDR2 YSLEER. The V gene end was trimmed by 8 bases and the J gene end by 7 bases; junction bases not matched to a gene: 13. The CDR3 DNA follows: TGCGCCAGCTCACCGGGGCAGGGGGCGAGAGAGCAGTACTTC. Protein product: CASSPGQGAREQYF.

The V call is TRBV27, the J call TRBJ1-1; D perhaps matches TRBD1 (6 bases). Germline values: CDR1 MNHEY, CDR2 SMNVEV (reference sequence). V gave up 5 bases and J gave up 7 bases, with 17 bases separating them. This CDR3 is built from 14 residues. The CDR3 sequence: CASSVNQGYSEAFF. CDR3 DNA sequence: TGTGCCAGCAGTGTTAATCAGGGGTACAGTGAAGCTTTCTTT.

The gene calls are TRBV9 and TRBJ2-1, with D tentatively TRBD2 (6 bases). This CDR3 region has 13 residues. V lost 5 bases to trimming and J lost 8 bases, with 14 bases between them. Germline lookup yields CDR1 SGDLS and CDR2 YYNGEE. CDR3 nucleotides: TGTGCCAGCAGTAGGGACTGGAAGGATGAGCAGTTCTTC. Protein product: CASSRDWKDEQFF. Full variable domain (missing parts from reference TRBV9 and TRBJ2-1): DSGVTQTPKHLITATGQRVTLRCSPRSGDLSVYWYQQSLDQGLQFLIQYYNGEERAKGNILERFSAQQFPDLHSELNLSSLELGDSALYFCASSRDWKDEQFFGPGTRLTVL.

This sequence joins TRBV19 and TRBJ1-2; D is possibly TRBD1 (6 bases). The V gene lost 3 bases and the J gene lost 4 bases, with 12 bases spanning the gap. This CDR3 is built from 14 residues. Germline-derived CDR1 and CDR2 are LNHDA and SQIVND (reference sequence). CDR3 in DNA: TGTGCCAGTAGTATCACAGGGAAGTCCTATGGCTACACCTTC. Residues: CASSITGKSYGYTF. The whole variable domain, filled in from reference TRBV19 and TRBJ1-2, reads DGGITQSPKYLFRKEGQNVTLSCEQNLNHDAMYWYRQDPGQGLRLIYYSQIVNDFQKGDIAEGYSVSREKKESFPLTVTSAQKNPTAFYLCASSITGKSYGYTFGSGTRLTVV.

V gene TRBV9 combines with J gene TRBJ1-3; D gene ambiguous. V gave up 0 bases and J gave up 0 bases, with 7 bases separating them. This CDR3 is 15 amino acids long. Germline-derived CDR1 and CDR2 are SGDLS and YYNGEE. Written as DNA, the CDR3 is TGTGCCAGCAGCGTAGGAGGGAACTCTGGAAACACCATATATTTT. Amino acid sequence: CASSVGGNSGNTIYF.

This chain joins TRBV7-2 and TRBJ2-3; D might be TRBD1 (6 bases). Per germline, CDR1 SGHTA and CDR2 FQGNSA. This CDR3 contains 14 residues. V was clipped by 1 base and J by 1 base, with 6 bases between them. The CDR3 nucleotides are TGTGCCAGCAGCTTAGAGGGGGGCACAGATACGCAGTATTTT. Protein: CASSLEGGTDTQYF.

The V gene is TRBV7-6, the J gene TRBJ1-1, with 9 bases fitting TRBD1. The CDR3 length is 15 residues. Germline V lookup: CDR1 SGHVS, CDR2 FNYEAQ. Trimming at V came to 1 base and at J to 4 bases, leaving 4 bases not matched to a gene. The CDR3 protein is CASSLGGQGFTEAFF. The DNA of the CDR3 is TGTGCCAGCAGCTTAGGAGGACAGGGGTTCACTGAAGCTTTCTTT.

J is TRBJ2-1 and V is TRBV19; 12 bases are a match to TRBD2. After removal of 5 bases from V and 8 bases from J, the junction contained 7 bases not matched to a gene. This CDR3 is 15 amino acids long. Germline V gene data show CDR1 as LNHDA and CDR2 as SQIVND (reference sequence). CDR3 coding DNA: TGTGCCAGTAGTCAGACTAGCGGGAGTATCCATGAGCAGTTCTTC. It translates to CASSQTSGSIHEQFF.

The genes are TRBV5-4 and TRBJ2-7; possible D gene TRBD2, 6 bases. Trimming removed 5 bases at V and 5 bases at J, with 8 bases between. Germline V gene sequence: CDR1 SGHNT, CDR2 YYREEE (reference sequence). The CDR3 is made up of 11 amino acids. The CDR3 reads CASSGGNEQYF. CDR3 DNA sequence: TGTGCCAGCAGTGGCGGGAACGAGCAGTACTTC.

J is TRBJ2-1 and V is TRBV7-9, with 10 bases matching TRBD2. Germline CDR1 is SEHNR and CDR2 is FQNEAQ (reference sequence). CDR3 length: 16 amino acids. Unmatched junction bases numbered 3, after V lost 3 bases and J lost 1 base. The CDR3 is CASSFPGLASYNEQFF. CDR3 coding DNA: TGTGCCAGCAGCTTTCCGGGACTAGCGTCCTACAATGAGCAGTTCTTC.